The 22 T cell receptor beta chains listed next were all sequenced from one sample in a study of beta chain features in type 1 diabetes. The antigens of these receptors remain unknown. Reverse transcription of all isolated RNA meant that expressed TCRB transcripts were sequenced. The method was immunoSEQ multiplex PCR; TCRdb's version includes in-frame clones alone and lacks a portion of them. The sample includes 600,000 to 750,000 clones, 9.5% to 15% seen only once; the top ten take more than 0.095%. Overall study results and limits: In all four CD4+ subsets, TCRB CDR3 length was significantly, moderately reduced in type 1 diabetes.

Sample: naive CD4+ T cells from blood. All receptors come from a man aged 30 to 45 with type 1 diabetes.

This clone was observed a handful of times. The CDR3 DNA sequence: TGTGCCAGCAGCGACGGCCTTAATGAAAAACTGTTTTTT. Protein: CASSDGLNEKLFF. The chain has TRBV2 and TRBJ1-4; D not certain. Germline assignment: CDR1 SNHLY and CDR2 FYNNEI. Trimming stripped 6 bases from V and 4 bases from J, with 9 bases between. The CDR3 covers 13 residues.

This clone showed up just a few times. Here the CDR3 reads CASSVGAAGANVLTF. CDR3 bases: TGTGCCAGCAGCGTAGGAGCCGCCGGGGCCAACGTCCTGACTTTC. The chain couples TRBV9 to TRBJ2-6; no firm D call. V lost 0 bases to trimming and J lost 4 bases, with 8 bases between them. There are 15 residues in the CDR3. CDR1 and CDR2 from the germline V gene are SGDLS and YYNGEE.

The chain couples TRBV9 to TRBJ2-5; D not certain. Germline lookup yields CDR1 SGDLS and CDR2 YYNGEE. V lost 1 base and J lost 5, with 12 bases in between. CDR3 length: 14 amino acids. The CDR3 here is CASSVSLGDETQYF. The CDR3 DNA reads as TGTGCCAGCAGCGTAAGTCTGGGTGACGAGACCCAGTACTTC.

J is TRBJ2-5 and V is TRBV7-2; D ambiguous. V was clipped by 2 bases and J by 0 bases, with 10 bases between them. Germline CDR1 is SGHTA and CDR2 is FQGNSA. CDR3 length: 15 residues. CDR3 amino acids: CASSLIGEYQETQYF. The CDR3 DNA reads TGTGCCAGCAGCTTAATTGGAGAGTACCAAGAGACCCAGTACTTC.

This clone occurred a few times. J is TRBJ2-7 and V is TRBV7-6; a weak D match, TRBD1 (5 bases). Germline values: CDR1 SGHVS, CDR2 FNYEAQ. V lost 5 bases to trimming and J lost 3 bases, with 11 bases between them. There are 13 residues in the CDR3. The CDR3 DNA reads as TGTGCCAGCAGCCCCAACCAGGGCTACGAGCAGTACTTC. As protein: CASSPNQGYEQYF.

This clone appeared a few times. The rearrangement joins TRBV11-2 to TRBJ2-7, with 9 bases lining up with TRBD1. CDR1 SGHAT and CDR2 FQNNGV come from the germline V gene. This CDR3 comprises 15 residues. Trimming removed 4 bases from V and 3 bases from J; junction bases left unmatched: 7. The CDR3, as DNA: TGTGCCAGCAGCTCCCCTCCGGGACAGGGCTACGAGCAGTACTTC. It codes for CASSSPPGQGYEQYF.

This chain connects TRBV7-9 to TRBJ2-7; D is unresolved. From germline, CDR1 is SEHNR and CDR2 FQNEAQ (reference sequence). CDR3 length: 15 amino acids. Trimming took 5 bases from V and 5 from J, leaving 19 bases between them. The CDR3 loop is CASSDQGTSDHEQYF. Here the CDR3 DNA reads TGTGCCAGCAGCGACCAAGGTACATCCGACCACGAGCAGTACTTC.

The CDR3 DNA reads as TGTGCCAGCAGCTCCCACGTCATGGGAATTGGCTACACCTTC. It yields the protein CASSSHVMGIGYTF. The chain uses TRBV7-2 and TRBJ1-2; no reliable D call. V lost 4 bases and J lost 7, with 16 bases in between. The CDR3 consists of 14 residues. Per germline, CDR1 SGHTA and CDR2 FQGNSA.

The chain uses TRBV5-1 and TRBJ2-2; a weak D match, TRBD1 (6 bases). CDR3 length equals 15 residues. Per germline, CDR1 SGHRS and CDR2 YFSETQ. Trimming took off 4 bases at V and 1 base at J, with 11 bases between the two ends. CDR3 in DNA: TGCGCCAGCAGCCCGTCCAGGGGGAACACCGGGGAGCTGTTTTTT. The encoded protein is CASSPSRGNTGELFF.

The V and J genes are TRBV7-2 and TRBJ2-1, with no clear D. From germline, CDR1 is SGHTA and CDR2 FQGNSA. There are 13 residues in the CDR3. The V end was cut by 3 bases, the J end by 12 bases, with 15 bases between. The CDR3, as DNA: TGTGCCAGCAGCTTTAGTCTAGGGCCCGCGCAGTTCTTC. This sequence encodes CASSFSLGPAQFF.

This clone has just a few counts. V gene TRBV7-9 combines with J gene TRBJ2-3, with 7 bases that match TRBD1. CDR1 is SEHNR, CDR2 FQNEAQ, per germline (reference sequence). J gave up 2 bases and V 2 bases, and 4 bases lay outside the gene matches. The CDR3 covers 15 residues. The CDR3 bases are TGTGCCAGCAGCTTACAGGGGGACCTCACAGATACGCAGTATTTT. This codes for CASSLQGDLTDTQYF.

J is TRBJ2-4 and V is TRBV2; D unclear. The length of the CDR3 is 16 residues. V lost 7 bases and J 7 bases, leaving 23 bases between the germline ends. CDR1 is SNHLY and CDR2 is FYNNEI in the germline V gene. Here the CDR3 reads CASKIILRQLENIQYF. CDR3 nucleotide sequence: TGTGCCAGCAAAATAATATTGAGGCAACTCGAGAACATTCAGTACTTC.

The chain employs TRBV7-2 and TRBJ1-2; TRBD1 is a possible D gene (5 bases). The germline V and J ends were trimmed by 6 bases and 4 bases, with 15 bases remaining between them. CDR3 length: 14 amino acids. Germline V gene data show CDR1 as SGHTA and CDR2 as FQGNSA. CDR3: CASSPGRQSYGYTF. CDR3 bases: TGTGCCAGCAGTCCAGGCAGACAGAGCTATGGCTACACCTTC.

This clone was counted a few times. The sample has other DNA sequences that encode this CDR3 too. The rearrangement links TRBV7-2 to TRBJ2-5, with D hard to call. The CDR3 length is 14 residues. Per the germline V gene, CDR1 is SGHTA and CDR2 is FQGNSA. V was cut by 0 bases and J by 2 bases, with 7 bases left in between. The CDR3 loop is CASSLAGRQETQYF. The DNA for the CDR3 is TGTGCCAGCAGCTTAGCCGGCAGGCAAGAGACCCAGTACTTC.

This rearrangement joins TRBV4-3 to TRBJ2-4, with a weak D call TRBD2 (5 bases). The CDR3 is 19 residues long. V shed 4 bases and J shed 3 bases, with 25 bases lying between them. The germline CDR1 and CDR2 sequences are LGHNA and YSLEER. The CDR3 region is CASSPDRGMSSNYKNIQYF. DNA for the CDR3: TGCGCCAGCAGCCCAGATCGGGGAATGTCGTCGAACTACAAAAACATTCAGTACTTC.

This chain joins TRBV28 and TRBJ2-2, with D perhaps assigned TRBD1 or TRBD2 (5 bases each). The CDR3 runs to 16 residues. V was trimmed by 7 bases and J by 1 base, leaving 16 bases between them. Germline V gene data show CDR1 as MDHEN and CDR2 as SYDVKM. The CDR3 nucleotides are TGTGCCAGCACAACCCCCGGGACGATGAACACCGGGGAGCTGTTTTTT. Its protein is CASTTPGTMNTGELFF.

This clone came up a few times. The chain uses TRBV27 and TRBJ2-7; perhaps TRBD1 as D (5 bases). Germline CDR1 reads MNHEY; CDR2 reads SMNVEV (reference sequence). CDR3 length equals 13 residues. Deletions cut 6 bases from V and 1 base from J, with 10 bases between. The CDR3 loop reads CASRDTGSYEQYF. The CDR3 DNA reads TGTGCCAGCAGGGACACAGGTTCCTACGAGCAGTACTTC.

V usage is TRBV11-3 and J usage is TRBJ2-2; D gene ambiguous. V was cut by 4 bases and J by 1 base, with 7 bases left in between. CDR3 length: 14 residues. Germline values: CDR1 SGHNT, CDR2 YENEEA. The chain's CDR3 is CASSYSGNTGELFF. The CDR3 nucleotides are TGTGCCAGCAGCTACTCCGGGAACACCGGGGAGCTGTTTTTT.

This clone came up a few times. This chain uses TRBV5-4 with TRBJ2-5; 9 bases match TRBD1. The V and J ends lost 3 bases and 3 bases, in that order; junction bases with no gene match: 3. CDR1 SGHNT and CDR2 YYREEE come from the germline V gene (reference sequence). This CDR3 contains 14 residues. The CDR3 sequence: CASSYTGGEETQYF. CDR3 nucleotides: TGTGCCAGCAGCTACACAGGGGGCGAAGAGACCCAGTACTTC.

V and J are TRBV7-9 and TRBJ2-2; 8 bases match TRBD1. The germline V gene has CDR1 SEHNR and CDR2 FQNEAQ (reference sequence). The junction had 2 bases not matched to a gene; V was cut back by 1 base and J by 4 bases. The CDR3 has 15 amino acids. The CDR3 loop reads CASSLDQGATGELFF. CDR3 coding DNA: TGTGCCAGCAGCTTAGACCAGGGGGCCACCGGGGAGCTGTTTTTT.

This clone turned up a few times. This chain joins TRBV6-5 and TRBJ2-5; the match to TRBD1 covers 7 bases. Trimming removed 2 bases from V and 0 bases from J; junction bases left unmatched: 3. Per the germline V gene, CDR1 is MNHEY and CDR2 is SVGAGI. This CDR3 region has 15 residues. The CDR3 bases are TGTGCCAGCAGTTACCTGACAGGGAACCAAGAGACCCAGTACTTC. Residues: CASSYLTGNQETQYF.

On this clone itself: Other DNA sequences in this specimen translate into the identical CDR3. The rearrangement links TRBV20-1 to TRBJ2-1; D may be TRBD2 (6 bases). Germline assignment: CDR1 DFQATT and CDR2 SNEGSKA (reference sequence). CDR3 size: 11 residues. The germline V and J ends were trimmed by 6 bases and 7 bases, with 10 bases remaining between them. The CDR3 DNA is TGCAGTGCCAACCGGGGGAATGAGCAGTTCTTC. Translating it yields CSANRGNEQFF.